This is a list of T cell receptor beta chains from one sample in a study of molecular identifiers for immune sequencing clone quantification. TCRdb fed the PCR reads into MiXCR, producing one record per CDR3 protein. The sample yields about 640,000 distinct CDR3 sequences, around 20% seen once. Sequences were obtained from naive CD8+ T cells from blood, with Jurkat cell RNA spiked in. Receptor source: a human donor in good health. Some libraries in this study had Jurkat cell RNA spiked in. The CDR3 runs from the conserved cysteine through the conserved F or W. Fields, in order: V gene, D gene, clone size, J gene, CDR3 protein, CDR3 DNA. A D gene is named only where the DNA matches it firmly. Size values are once, few and many counts, or a class for expanded clones, and some rows have none.

TRBV6-5	-	many	TRBJ1-1	CASRTYTEAFF	TGTGCCAGCAGAACGTATACTGAAGCTTTCTTT
TRBV14	-	many	TRBJ2-7	CASSQGTYVSSYEQYF	TGTGCCAGCAGCCAAGGTACCTACGTAAGCTCCTACGAGCAGTACTTC
TRBV2	TRBD1	many	TRBJ2-7	CASRWDRGLEQYF	TGTGCCAGCAGATGGGACAGGGGGCTAGAGCAGTACTTC
TRBV6-6	TRBD1	-	TRBJ1-1	CASNPLLRDRDTEAFF	TGTGCCAGCAATCCACTCCTCCGGGACAGGGACACTGAAGCTTTCTTT
TRBV13	-	few	TRBJ2-7	CASSFHGPTGEQYF	TGTGCCAGCAGCTTCCACGGGCCTACCGGAGAGCAGTACTTC
TRBV6-5	TRBD1	-	TRBJ2-1	CASSYGTGGGNEQFF	TGTGCCAGCAGTTACGGGACAGGGGGCGGCAATGAGCAGTTCTTC
TRBV7-8	TRBD2	few	TRBJ2-3	CASSLTLRTRIGTDTQYF	TGTGCCAGCAGCCTCACCCTCAGGACTAGGATAGGTACAGATACGCAGTATTTT
TRBV4-3	TRBD2	many	TRBJ2-2	CASSQDRWVAGVLSGELFF	TGCGCCAGCAGCCAAGATCGTTGGGTAGCGGGAGTACTATCCGGGGAGCTGTTTTTT
TRBV7-9	-	many	TRBJ2-4	CASSLAVGRQHPQYF	TGTGCCAGCAGCTTAGCCGTGGGCAGGCAACACCCTCAGTACTTC
TRBV19	-	-	TRBJ2-7	CASSIDGAGSYEQYF	TGTGCCAGTAGTATAGATGGGGCAGGCTCCTACGAGCAGTACTTC
TRBV20-1	TRBD2	many	TRBJ2-1	CSVTTSGGAHYNEQFF	TGCAGTGTCACGACTAGCGGGGGGGCTCACTACAATGAGCAGTTCTTC
TRBV7-6	TRBD1	many	TRBJ2-3	CASSDRGGTDTQYF	TGTGCCAGCAGCGACAGGGGTGGCACAGATACGCAGTATTTT
TRBV6-1	-	many	TRBJ2-1	CASTQSVYSYNEQFF	TGTGCCAGCACCCAATCCGTATACTCCTACAATGAGCAGTTCTTC
TRBV12-3/TRBV12-4	TRBD1	many	TRBJ2-7	CASSLDRNSYEQYF	TGTGCCAGCAGTTTGGACAGGAACTCCTACGAGCAGTACTTC
TRBV28	-	few	TRBJ1-3	CASSSGIISGNTIYF	TGTGCCAGCAGTTCCGGGATCATCTCTGGAAACACCATATATTTT
TRBV6-9	-	many	TRBJ1-1	CASSKTATGVNTEAFF	TGTGCCAGCAGTAAGACGGCTACGGGAGTGAACACTGAAGCTTTCTTT
TRBV7-9	-	many	TRBJ1-1	CASSFTGTEAFF	TGTGCCAGCAGTTTTACAGGAACTGAAGCTTTCTTT
TRBV19	-	many	TRBJ2-3	CASSIYSGTYSTDTQYF	TGTGCCAGTAGTATTTATTCAGGGACCTATAGCACAGATACGCAGTATTTT
TRBV11-2	TRBD2	many	TRBJ2-3	CASSIRDYTSTDTQYF	TGTGCCAGCAGCATACGGGACTATACTAGCACAGATACGCAGTATTTT
TRBV7-9	TRBD1	many	TRBJ2-5	CASSLSTGTVGETQYF	TGTGCCAGCAGCTTGTCAACCGGGACAGTGGGGGAGACCCAGTACTTC
TRBV24-1	-	-	TRBJ2-1	CATSDSPGAGLNNELFF	TGTGCCACCAGTGATTCTCCGGGGGCGGGGCTTAACAATGAGCTGTTCTTC
TRBV6-1	-	-	TRBJ1-4	CASSEVVSGYNEELFF	TGTGCCAGCAGTGAAGTAGTGTCGGGGTATAATGAAGAACTGTTTTTT
TRBV27	-	many	TRBJ2-3	CASSFTLSRGADTQYF	TGTGCCAGCAGTTTCACCCTTTCCCGGGGAGCAGATACGCAGTATTTT
TRBV19	-	many	TRBJ2-7	CASSISRNSYEQYF	TGTGCCAGTAGTATATCCCGAAACTCCTACGAGCAGTACTTC
TRBV13	-	many	TRBJ2-3	CASSLGPPGTDTDTQYF	TGTGCCAGCAGCTTAGGGCCACCCGGGACTGACACAGATACGCAGTATTTT
TRBV4-1	-	few	TRBJ2-3	CASSQERNLDTQYF	TGCGCCAGCAGCCAAGAGCGGAACTTAGATACGCAGTATTTT
TRBV5-1	TRBD1	many	TRBJ1-1	CASSSGTGGAFNTEAFF	TGCGCCAGCAGCTCAGGGACAGGGGGCGCATTTAACACTGAAGCTTTCTTT
TRBV28	TRBD2	many	TRBJ2-7	CASSPIAGGAEQYF	TGTGCCAGCAGTCCGATAGCGGGAGGGGCCGAGCAGTACTTC
TRBV6-5	-	-	TRBJ1-3	CASWDASSGNTIYF	TGTGCCAGCTGGGACGCAAGCTCTGGAAACACCATATATTTT
TRBV27	TRBD2	-	TRBJ2-1	CVSSLTQLAAHNEQFF	TGTGTCAGCAGTTTAACCCAACTAGCGGCCCACAATGAGCAGTTCTTC
TRBV5-3	-	once	TRBJ2-5	CAGSDLSETQYF	TGTGCCGGCAGCGACTTGTCGGAGACCCAGTACTTC
TRBV12-3/TRBV12-4	TRBD2	few	TRBJ2-1	CASTTRGAYNEQFF	TGTGCCAGCACCACCCGGGGGGCCTACAATGAGCAGTTCTTC
TRBV6-5	TRBD1	few	TRBJ1-4	CASSDRATNEKLFF	TGTGCCAGCAGTGACAGGGCAACTAATGAAAAACTGTTTTTT